The 3 T cell receptor beta chains listed next were all sequenced from one sample in a study of blood T cell repertoires in COVID-19. This table comes from immunoSEQ multiplex PCR, and its TCRdb copy is limited to in-frame clones, with some not included. The data hold approximately 83,000 clones, with approximately 80% observed a single time. The sequencing input was peripheral blood. These TCRs come from a man in his forties or fifties with acute or convalescent COVID-19.

The J gene is TRBJ2-2, the V gene TRBV19; TRBD2 matches 11 bases. V lost 7 bases and J lost 6; bases outside the gene matches: 7. Germline V CDR1 and CDR2: LNHDA, SQIVND (reference sequence). This CDR3 contains 15 residues. This CDR3 reads CASTPGLAGPGELFF. CDR3 bases: TGTGCCAGTACCCCTGGACTAGCGGGTCCCGGGGAGCTGTTTTTT.

The rearrangement links TRBV7-9 to TRBJ2-5, with 12 bases fitting TRBD1. In germline, CDR1 is SEHNR, CDR2 FQNEAQ (reference sequence). The V segment lost 4 bases and the J segment 4 bases; nucleotides outside the gene matches: 4. The CDR3 extends over 15 amino acids. CDR3 sequence reads: CASSYRDRGRETQYF. CDR3 DNA sequence: TGTGCCAGCAGCTACCGGGACAGGGGGCGAGAGACCCAGTACTTC.

This sequence joins TRBV4-2 and TRBJ2-1; 13 bases agree with TRBD2. V lost 4 bases to trimming and J lost 7 bases; unmatched junction nucleotides: 13. This CDR3 has 18 residues. The germline gives CDR1 LGHNA, CDR2 YNFKEQ. The CDR3 DNA sequence: TGTGCCAGCAGCCCAGCCTTCCGACTAGCGGGAGGCGATAATGAGCAGTTCTTC. Translated, it gives CASSPAFRLAGGDNEQFF.